This TCR beta chain appears in the sequencing data of a study of regulatory T cells in long-lasting Graves disease. This clonotype was counted only a few times. The authors built TCR beta libraries using iRepertoire HTBI primers and Arm-PCR of CDR3 regions. TCRdb processed the multiplex PCR reads anew with MiXCR; each CDR3 protein has one entry. The repertoire holds 600,000 to 800,000 distinct CDR3 sequences, with around 32% as singletons. V was clipped by 2 bases and J by 11 bases, with 12 bases between them. This CDR3 comprises 12 residues. Germline V gene sequence: CDR1 LGHDT, CDR2 YNNKEL (reference sequence). The time point is: persistent/refractory GD, antithyroid drugs over 5 years with positive TRAb. Making the TCR library involved RNA that had been extracted from PBMCs.

Sequencing was performed on peripheral blood mononuclear cells (PBMCs), taken when the disease was refractory, from a patient treated with antithyroid drugs. The chain links TRBV3-1 to TRBJ1-1; no clear D gene. This receptor was identified in a female donor with Graves disease. For the CDR3, the DNA is TGTGCCAGCAGCCAATCGAGGTCTCGGGCTTTCTTT. As protein: CASSQSRSRAFF.